These 15 T cell receptor beta chains were sequenced from one sample in a study of blood T cells in healthy people across ages. A J-beta primer mix and a sample-barcoded 5' primer were used in a second PCR of roughly 6 to 11 cycles. TCRdb re-called the 5' RACE reads with MiXCR, one entry per CDR3 protein. The sample holds 780,000 or so distinct CDR3 sequences, roughly three fifths seen once. Specimen: blood. These receptors were collected from a man aged 35-49 years in good health.

This chain joins TRBV28 and TRBJ2-1, with a weak D call TRBD2 (7 bases). Deletions cut 3 bases from V and 9 bases from J, with 21 bases between. The CDR3 sequence is 16 residues long. CDR1 is MDHEN, CDR2 SYDVKM, per germline. DNA for the CDR3: TGTGCCAGCAGTTTCCCCCTTCCTCGGGGGGCTCCTGAGCAGTTCTTC. Translation: CASSFPLPRGAPEQFF.

This clonotype was detected only a few times. The chain employs TRBV20-1 and TRBJ2-6; D gene unclear. Germline V gene sequence: CDR1 DFQATT, CDR2 SNEGSKA (reference sequence). Trimming removed 1 base at V and 0 bases at J, with 4 bases between. The CDR3 spans 14 residues. The DNA for the CDR3 is TGCAGTGCTAGAGGATTCTCTGGGGCCAACGTCCTGACTTTC. It encodes CSARGFSGANVLTF.

The table lists this clonotype with a few counts. This chain links TRBV7-2 with TRBJ2-3; D is uncertain. CDR1 is SGHTA and CDR2 is FQGNSA in the germline V gene. V shed 5 bases and J shed 6 bases, with 6 bases lying between them. The CDR3 length is 11 residues. The CDR3 region is CASSIRDTQYF. The CDR3 nucleotides read TGTGCCAGCAGCATCCGGGATACGCAGTATTTT.

This clonotype appeared once. J is TRBJ2-7 and V is TRBV27; the match to TRBD2 covers 10 bases. Trimming removed 6 bases from V and 4 bases from J; junction bases left unmatched: 12. The CDR3 sequence is 16 residues long. Germline CDR1 and CDR2: MNHEY and SMNVEV (reference sequence). CDR3 amino acids: CASRVLAGGGSYEQYF. Here the CDR3 DNA reads TGTGCCAGCAGGGTGTTAGCGGGAGGTGGGTCATACGAGCAGTACTTC.

This clonotype has a count of ten or more. CDR3 loop: CASSQSALREQYF. CDR3 DNA: TGCGCCAGCAGCCAATCGGCCTTGCGGGAGCAGTACTTC. This chain joins TRBV4-3 and TRBJ2-7; D gene ambiguous. Trimming stripped 2 bases from V and 7 bases from J, with 12 bases between. The CDR3 consists of 13 residues. Germline loops: CDR1 LGHNA, CDR2 YSLEER.

The sample holds a few counts of this clonotype. This chain links TRBV7-9 with TRBJ2-7, with 10 bases aligning to TRBD1. Trimming at V came to 8 bases and at J to 2 bases, leaving 9 bases not matched to a gene. The CDR3 covers 15 residues. Germline values: CDR1 SEHNR, CDR2 FQNEAQ (reference sequence). The CDR3 is CASEPDRGQTYEQYF. In DNA form, the CDR3 reads TGTGCCAGCGAACCTGACAGGGGGCAGACCTACGAGCAGTACTTC.

The chain couples TRBV20-1 to TRBJ1-2; no reliable D call. The V gene lost 0 bases and the J gene lost 4 bases, with 12 bases spanning the gap. Germline V gene lookup returns CDR1 DFQATT and CDR2 SNEGSKA (reference sequence). This CDR3 comprises 14 residues. CDR3 in DNA: TGCAGTGCTAGAGATCCCGAAGATCCCTATGGCTACACCTTC. It encodes CSARDPEDPYGYTF.

The genes are TRBV21-1 and TRBJ2-3. TRBV21-1 is described as a pseudogene. This CDR3 has 12 residues. This CDR3 reads CASIGVTDTQYF. In DNA, the CDR3 is TGTGCCAGCATAGGTGTCACAGATACGCAGTATTTT.

The V gene is TRBV28, the J gene TRBJ1-2; D is possibly TRBD1 (5 bases). Germline-derived CDR1 and CDR2 are MDHEN and SYDVKM. With 7 bases removed from V and 3 bases from J, the gap between germline ends came to 9 bases. The CDR3 runs 12 residues. The CDR3 DNA reads TGTGCCAGCAACTCAGGGTACTATGGCTACACCTTC. Translating gives CASNSGYYGYTF.

CDR3 DNA sequence: TGTGCCAGCAGCTTGGGACGGATTAGCAATCAGCCCCAGCATTTT. It yields the protein CASSLGRISNQPQHF. V and J are TRBV7-2 and TRBJ1-5, with TRBD1 as a possible D gene (5 bases). The CDR3 has 15 residues. Germline CDR1 is SGHTA and CDR2 is FQGNSA. Between the trimmed V and J ends, which lost 3 bases and 0 bases, there was a span of 9 bases.

The chain recombines TRBV2 with TRBJ1-2, with no clear D. The CDR3 loop spans 13 amino acids. Germline V gene sequence: CDR1 SNHLY, CDR2 FYNNEI. Deletions cut 4 bases from V and 7 bases from J, with 13 bases between. The chain's CDR3 is CASSVRAGGGYTF. The DNA for the CDR3 is TGTGCCAGCAGTGTTCGGGCAGGTGGTGGCTACACCTTC.

This clonotype was counted a single time. The V and J genes are TRBV11-3 and TRBJ2-7; D is possibly TRBD2 (5 bases). V was shortened by 3 bases and J by 0 bases, with 12 bases between the two germline ends. Germline V lookup: CDR1 SGHNT, CDR2 YENEEA. This CDR3 has 15 amino acids. CDR3 sequence: CASSFLAAVSYEQYF. CDR3 nucleotides: TGTGCCAGCAGCTTCCTAGCCGCTGTCTCCTACGAGCAGTACTTC.

This clonotype was found a few times. The V and J genes are TRBV20-1 and TRBJ2-7, with D perhaps matching TRBD1 or TRBD2 (6 bases each). The CDR3 totals 16 residues. Germline V gene lookup returns CDR1 DFQATT and CDR2 SNEGSKA (reference sequence). Trimming pared 3 bases from V and 4 bases from J, leaving 22 bases between. The CDR3 loop reads CSASRLRGTNSYEQYF. The CDR3 nucleotides read TGCAGTGCTAGCAGGCTCCGGGGGACAAATTCTTACGAGCAGTACTTC.

J is TRBJ2-1 and V is TRBV20-1; D remains unclear. This CDR3 has 12 amino acids. Trimming shortened V by 0 bases and J by 10 bases, and 10 bases separated the two germline ends. The germline V gene has CDR1 DFQATT and CDR2 SNEGSKA (reference sequence). CDR3 in DNA: TGCAGTGCTAGAGAAGAAGGAATAGAGCAGTTCTTC. It translates to CSAREEGIEQFF.

In this sample, this clonotype turned up once. The chain combines TRBV27 with TRBJ2-7; no clear D. Trimming removed 4 bases from V and 1 base from J, with 11 bases in between. The germline V gene has CDR1 MNHEY and CDR2 SMNVEV (reference sequence). CDR3 length equals 14 residues. CDR3 protein: CASSSDAASYEQYF. As DNA, the CDR3 is TGTGCCAGCAGTTCGGACGCGGCTTCCTACGAGCAGTACTTC.